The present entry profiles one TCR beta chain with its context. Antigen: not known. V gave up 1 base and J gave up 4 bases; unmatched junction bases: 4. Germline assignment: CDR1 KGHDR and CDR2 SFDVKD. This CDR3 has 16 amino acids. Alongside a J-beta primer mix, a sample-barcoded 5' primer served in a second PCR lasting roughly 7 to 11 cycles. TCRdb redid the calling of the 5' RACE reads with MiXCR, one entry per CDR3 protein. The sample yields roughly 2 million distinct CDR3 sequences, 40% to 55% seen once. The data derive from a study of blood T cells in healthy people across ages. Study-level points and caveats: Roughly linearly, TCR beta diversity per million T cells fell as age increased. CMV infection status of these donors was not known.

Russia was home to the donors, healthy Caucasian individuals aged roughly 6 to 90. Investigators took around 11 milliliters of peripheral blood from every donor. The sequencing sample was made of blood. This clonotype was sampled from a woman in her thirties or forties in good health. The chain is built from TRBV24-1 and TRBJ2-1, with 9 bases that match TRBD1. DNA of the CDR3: TGTGCCACCAGTGATTTAGGACAGGGGTATTACAATGAGCAGTTCTTC. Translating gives CATSDLGQGYYNEQFF.